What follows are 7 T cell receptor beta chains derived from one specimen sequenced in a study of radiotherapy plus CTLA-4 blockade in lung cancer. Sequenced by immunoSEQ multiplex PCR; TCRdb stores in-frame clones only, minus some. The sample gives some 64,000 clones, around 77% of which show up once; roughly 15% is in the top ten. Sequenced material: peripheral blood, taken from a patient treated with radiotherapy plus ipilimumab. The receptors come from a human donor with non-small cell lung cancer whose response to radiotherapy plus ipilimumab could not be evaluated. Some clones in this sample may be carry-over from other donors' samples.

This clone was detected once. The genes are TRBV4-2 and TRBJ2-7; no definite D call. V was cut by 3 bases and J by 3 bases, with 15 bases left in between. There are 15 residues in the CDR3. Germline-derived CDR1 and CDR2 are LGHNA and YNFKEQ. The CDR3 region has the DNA TGTGCCAGCAGCCAGGCCCAAAGCTCTAGCTACGAGCAGTACTTC. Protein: CASSQAQSSSYEQYF.

The CDR3 sequence is CASSIGVLSNQPQHF. As DNA, the CDR3 is TGTGCCAGTAGTATCGGAGTTCTTAGCAATCAGCCCCAGCATTTT. The chain has TRBV19 and TRBJ1-5; D gene unclear. The CDR3 is made up of 15 amino acids. CDR1 is LNHDA, CDR2 SQIVND, per germline (reference sequence). Deletions cut 3 bases from V and 0 bases from J, with 9 bases between.

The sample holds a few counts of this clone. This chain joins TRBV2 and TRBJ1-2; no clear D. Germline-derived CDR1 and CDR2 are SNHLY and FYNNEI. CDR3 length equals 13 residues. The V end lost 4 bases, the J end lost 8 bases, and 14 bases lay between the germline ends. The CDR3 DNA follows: TGTGCCAGCAGTGTAACGGGGTTAATCGGCTACACCTTC. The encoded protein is CASSVTGLIGYTF.

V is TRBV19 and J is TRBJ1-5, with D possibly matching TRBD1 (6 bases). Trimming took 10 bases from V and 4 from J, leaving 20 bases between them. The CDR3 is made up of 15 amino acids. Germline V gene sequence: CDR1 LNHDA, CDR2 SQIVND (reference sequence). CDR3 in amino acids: CATRGAGVINQPQHF. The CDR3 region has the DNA TGTGCCACCCGGGGGGCAGGGGTCATAAATCAGCCCCAGCATTTT.

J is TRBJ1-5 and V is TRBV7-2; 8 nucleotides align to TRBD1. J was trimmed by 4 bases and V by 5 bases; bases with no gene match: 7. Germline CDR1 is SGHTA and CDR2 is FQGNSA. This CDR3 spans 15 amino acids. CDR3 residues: CASSPRQGLNQPQHF. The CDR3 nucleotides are TGTGCCAGCAGCCCACGACAGGGGTTGAATCAGCCCCAGCATTTT.

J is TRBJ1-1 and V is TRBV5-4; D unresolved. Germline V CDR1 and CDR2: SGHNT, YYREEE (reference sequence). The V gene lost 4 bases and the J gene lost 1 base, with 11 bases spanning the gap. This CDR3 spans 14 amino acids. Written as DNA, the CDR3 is TGTGCCAGCAGCCCCGAGCGGAAGAACACTGAAGCTTTCTTT. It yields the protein CASSPERKNTEAFF. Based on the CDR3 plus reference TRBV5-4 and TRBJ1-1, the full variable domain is ETGVTQSPTHLIKTRGQQVTLRCSSQSGHNTVSWYQQALGQGPQFIFQYYREEENGRGNFPPRFSGLQFPNYSSELNVNALELDDSALYLCASSPERKNTEAFFGQGTRLTVV.

CDR3 region: CASSQGQPRDTQYF. Written as DNA, the CDR3 is TGCGCCAGCAGCCAAGGCCAACCTAGGGATACGCAGTATTTT. J is TRBJ2-3 and V is TRBV4-1, with no clear D. Trimming left V 1 base short and J 6 bases short, with 11 bases between. Germline CDR1 and CDR2: MGHRA and YSYEKL. The CDR3 loop spans 14 amino acids.